One and the same sample provided the 11 T cell receptor beta chains below, sequenced in a study of cytomegalovirus exposure and HLA in healthy donors. A multiplex PCR was run with 60 Vbeta primers and 13 Jbeta primers. The method was immunoSEQ multiplex PCR; TCRdb's version includes in-frame clones alone and lacks a portion of them. The sample has roughly 90,000 clones; about four fifths are singletons. Sequenced sample: PBMCs. The receptors come from a man aged 25-40 years in good health and CMV-seropositive.

A few counts support this clone. This chain connects TRBV4-1 to TRBJ1-4, with 8 bases matching TRBD1. This CDR3 region has 14 residues. Germline V gives CDR1 MGHRA, CDR2 YSYEKL. J was trimmed by 7 bases and V by 4 bases; bases with no gene match: 5. The CDR3 sequence: CASSRRTGSEKLFF. For the CDR3, the DNA is TGCGCCAGCAGCCGACGGACAGGGAGTGAAAAACTGTTTTTT.

J is TRBJ2-5 and V is TRBV7-9, with 11 bases that match TRBD2. With the DNA end fitting TRBJ2-7 better, the J assignment may be wrong. Germline CDR1 SEHNR, CDR2 FQNEAQ (reference sequence). The CDR3 is 15 residues long. DNA for the CDR3: TGTGCCAGCAGCGATCGACTAGCGGGACACAACGAGCAGTACTTC. Translating gives CASSDRLAGHNEQYF.

The rearrangement uses TRBV6-4 and TRBJ2-1, with TRBD2 matching over 11 bases. The germline gives CDR1 MRHNA, CDR2 SNTAGT. V was clipped by 5 bases and J by 9 bases; unmatched bases: 9. CDR3 length: 15 residues. The CDR3 region has the DNA TGTGCCAGCAGTAAACTAGCGGGAGTTCAGGGTGAGCAGTTCTTC. Residues: CASSKLAGVQGEQFF.

This clone has only one observation. The chain carries TRBV5-1 and TRBJ2-7; 8 bases map to TRBD1. Germline V lookup: CDR1 SGHRS, CDR2 YFSETQ. CDR3 length: 17 amino acids. J was trimmed by 2 bases and V by 1 base; bases with no gene match: 11. The CDR3 loop reads CASSLMDRASSPYEQYF. The CDR3 DNA reads as TGCGCCAGCAGCTTGATGGACAGGGCAAGCTCTCCCTACGAGCAGTACTTC.

The V gene is TRBV10-3, the J gene TRBJ1-2, with D perhaps matching TRBD1 (6 bases). V shed 0 bases and J shed 7 bases, with 21 bases lying between them. Germline CDR1 reads ENHRY; CDR2 reads SYGVKD. The CDR3 runs 17 residues. This CDR3 is CAISESATGKGYFGYTF. CDR3 sequence (DNA): TGTGCCATCAGTGAGTCAGCTACAGGGAAGGGCTACTTTGGCTACACCTTC.

The genes are TRBV18 and TRBJ1-5; no reliable D call. V was shortened by 4 bases and J by 3 bases, with 7 bases between the two germline ends. The germline V gene has CDR1 KGHSH and CDR2 LQKENI. CDR3 size: 13 residues. The CDR3 loop reads CASSRQNNQPQHF. CDR3 DNA sequence: TGTGCCAGCTCACGGCAGAACAATCAGCCCCAGCATTTT. Together with reference TRBV18 and TRBJ1-5, the CDR3 gives the full variable domain: NAGVMQNPRHLVRRRGQEARLRCSPMKGHSHVYWYRQLPEEGLKFMVYLQKENIIDESGMPKERFSAEFPKEGPSILRIQQVVRGDSAAYFCASSRQNNQPQHFGDGTRLSIL.

Written as DNA, the CDR3 is TGTGCCAGCTCACCAATTCAAGTTTTGTTTAGCGGGAGCTACGAGCAGTACTTC. It translates to CASSPIQVLFSGSYEQYF. The gene calls are TRBV18 and TRBJ2-7, with 9 bases that match TRBD2. Germline-derived CDR1 and CDR2 are KGHSH and LQKENI. This CDR3 is 18 amino acids long. Trimming took 2 bases from V and 3 from J; bases not matched to a gene: 14.

The J gene is TRBJ2-1, the V gene TRBV6-6; the match to TRBD2 covers 8 bases. The length of the CDR3 is 16 residues. V was clipped by 0 bases and J by 2 bases; unmatched bases: 3. Germline V gene sequence: CDR1 MNHNY, CDR2 SVGAGI (reference sequence). This CDR3 reads CASSYSNSGAYNEQFF. In DNA, the CDR3 is TGTGCCAGCAGTTACTCGAATAGCGGGGCCTACAATGAGCAGTTCTTC.

The chain uses TRBV6-5 and TRBJ2-1, with D tentatively TRBD2 (5 bases). The CDR3 extends over 14 amino acids. With 7 bases removed from V and 0 bases from J, the gap between germline ends came to 10 bases. Looked up from germline, CDR1 is MNHEY and CDR2 is SVGAGI. The CDR3 bases are TGTGCCAGCACCTGGACTTTCTCCTACAATGAGCAGTTCTTC. This translates into CASTWTFSYNEQFF.

The V call is TRBV28, the J call TRBJ1-6; TRBD1 matches at 7 bases. Per germline, CDR1 MDHEN and CDR2 SYDVKM. The V and J ends lost 6 bases and 9 bases, in that order; junction bases with no gene match: 8. The CDR3 totals 14 residues. The CDR3 nucleotides are TGTGCCAGCAGGATACAGGGGCCGGGTTCACCCCTCCACTTT. As protein: CASRIQGPGSPLHF.

The chain employs TRBV19 and TRBJ2-5; 8 nucleotides match TRBD1. Germline values: CDR1 LNHDA, CDR2 SQIVND (reference sequence). V shed 5 bases, J shed 2 bases, and the junction held 10 bases outside the gene matches. This CDR3 has 16 residues. CDR3 DNA: TGTGCCAGTAGTTTCCACCAGGGGGCCAATCAAGAGACCCAGTACTTC. It yields the protein CASSFHQGANQETQYF.